This T cell receptor beta chain is drawn from a study of blood T cell repertoires in COVID-19. Produced via immunoSEQ multiplex PCR; TCRdb's table is partial and in-frame only. This sample has fewer than 200,000 clones, with almost 85% found just once. This TCR derives from an elderly woman with COVID-19, enrolled during active disease. Sequencing was performed on peripheral blood.

The CDR3 spells CASSSSGTLVTEAFF. The CDR3, as DNA: TGTGCCAGCAGCTCGTCCGGGACACTGGTCACTGAAGCTTTCTTT. The chain links TRBV5-4 to TRBJ1-1; D may be TRBD1 (6 bases). CDR3 length: 15 residues. Germline V lookup: CDR1 SGHNT, CDR2 YYREEE (reference sequence). Deletions cut 3 bases from V and 4 bases from J, with 16 bases between.